This is a list of T cell receptor beta chains from one sample in a study of response to subunit inactivated influenza vaccine. A single record per CDR3 protein comes from TCRdb applying MiXCR to the RT-PCR reads. The sample yields more than 150,000 distinct CDR3 sequences, about a tenth seen once. The sequences come from non-naive T cells sorted from PBMCs, collected on the day of vaccination. The receptors shown here come from a man aged 50-59 years who received an inactivated influenza vaccine. The CDR3 runs from the conserved cysteine through the conserved F or W. D genes are given only for firm matches. Clone size is not always given. Where it is, it says once, few, many or a class for expanded clones.

CDR3: CASSLVIGRVNTEAFF
DNA: TGTGCCAGCAGCTTAGTAATTGGCAGGGTGAACACTGAAGCTTTCTTT
D: -
V: TRBV7-9
size: -
J: TRBJ1-1

CDR3: CASSLNTGTQYF
DNA: TGTGCCAGCAGCTTGAATACGGGGACCCAGTACTTC
D: -
V: TRBV11-2
size: -
J: TRBJ2-5

CDR3: CASSSLMVAGGLGEQFF
DNA: TGTGCCAGCAGCTCGCTGATGGTCGCGGGAGGGCTCGGTGAGCAGTTCTTC
D: TRBD2
V: TRBV11-2
size: -
J: TRBJ2-1

CDR3: CSASLGGAGNSPLHF
DNA: TGCAGTGCTAGCCTAGGGGGCGCGGGCAATTCACCCCTCCACTTT
D: TRBD1
V: TRBV20-1
size: many
J: TRBJ1-6

CDR3: CSAPSKGQGMGHGQFF
DNA: TGCAGTGCTCCCTCAAAAGGACAGGGAATGGGTCATGGTCAGTTCTTC
D: TRBD1
V: TRBV20-1
size: many
J: TRBJ2-1

CDR3: CASSDYGYTF
DNA: TGTGCCAGCAGTGATTATGGCTACACCTTC
D: -
V: TRBV6-1
size: few
J: TRBJ1-2

CDR3: CATSELAGRGEQFF
DNA: TGTGCCACCAGTGAACTAGCGGGAAGGGGTGAGCAGTTCTTC
D: TRBD2
V: TRBV24-1
size: many
J: TRBJ2-1

CDR3: CATSAVGDTQYF
DNA: TGTGCCACCAGTGCGGTAGGAGATACGCAGTATTTT
D: -
V: TRBV24-1
size: few
J: TRBJ2-3

CDR3: CASSSTRTGAYTEAFF
DNA: TGTGCCAGCAGTTCGACCCGGACAGGGGCATACACTGAAGCTTTCTTT
D: TRBD1
V: TRBV28
size: many
J: TRBJ1-1

CDR3: CASSFGTNEQFF
DNA: TGTGCCAGCAGCTTTGGGACCAATGAGCAGTTCTTC
D: -
V: TRBV11-3
size: -
J: TRBJ2-1

CDR3: CASSSPPRGLATDTQYF
DNA: TGTGCCAGCAGTTCTCCCCCCCGGGGACTAGCCACAGATACGCAGTATTTT
D: TRBD2
V: TRBV6-2/TRBV6-3
size: -
J: TRBJ2-3

CDR3: CASSRGAGGEETQYF
DNA: TGTGCCAGCAGCCGAGGGGCGGGAGGAGAAGAGACCCAGTACTTC
D: TRBD2
V: TRBV4-2
size: -
J: TRBJ2-5

CDR3: CASRGTGRGYEQYF
DNA: TGTGCCAGCAGGGGGACAGGGAGAGGCTACGAGCAGTACTTC
D: TRBD1
V: TRBV28
size: many
J: TRBJ2-7

CDR3: CSATRGGWNEQFF
DNA: TGCAGTGCTACGAGGGGGGGTTGGAATGAGCAGTTCTTC
D: -
V: TRBV20-1
size: few
J: TRBJ2-1

CDR3: CASSPEPNTQYF
DNA: TGTGCCAGCAGCCCCGAGCCTAATACGCAGTATTTT
D: -
V: TRBV7-2
size: few
J: TRBJ2-3

CDR3: CASSSDRGRVVETQYF
DNA: TGTGCCAGCAGCTCCGACAGGGGGCGCGTAGTGGAGACCCAGTACTTC
D: TRBD1
V: TRBV7-2
size: -
J: TRBJ2-5

CDR3: CATQGQPDSYEQYF
DNA: TGTGCCACGCAGGGACAGCCCGATTCCTACGAGCAGTACTTC
D: TRBD1
V: TRBV10-3
size: -
J: TRBJ2-7

CDR3: CASSFPSVGGASLSGANVLTF
DNA: TGTGCCAGCAGTTTCCCCAGCGTAGGGGGCGCATCTCTGTCTGGGGCCAACGTCCTGACTTTC
D: TRBD1
V: TRBV12-3/TRBV12-4
size: few
J: TRBJ2-6

CDR3: CASSQEIGGNTGELFF
DNA: TGTGCCAGCAGCCAAGAAATAGGAGGGAACACCGGGGAGCTGTTTTTT
D: -
V: TRBV4-2
size: -
J: TRBJ2-2

CDR3: CATSELSLADTDTQYF
DNA: TGTGCCACCAGTGAGCTCAGTCTAGCGGACACAGATACGCAGTATTTT
D: TRBD2
V: TRBV24-1
size: few
J: TRBJ2-3

CDR3: CATKWGATGELFF
DNA: TGTGCCACAAAGTGGGGGGCCACCGGGGAGCTGTTTTTT
D: -
V: TRBV6-1
size: few
J: TRBJ2-2

CDR3: CASSQDGLASTDTQYF
DNA: TGTGCCAGCAGCCAAGATGGGTTAGCGTCCACAGATACGCAGTATTTT
D: -
V: TRBV14
size: many
J: TRBJ2-3

CDR3: CASSIRGTEAFF
DNA: TGTGCCAGCAGTATCAGGGGAACTGAAGCTTTCTTT
D: -
V: TRBV6-5
size: few
J: TRBJ1-1

CDR3: CASSTGTGGSPLHF
DNA: TGTGCCAGCAGCACCGGGACAGGGGGTTCACCCCTCCACTTT
D: TRBD1
V: TRBV5-6
size: once
J: TRBJ1-6

CDR3: CASAPRHTSTDTQYF
DNA: TGTGCCAGCGCCCCGCGCCATACTAGCACAGATACGCAGTATTTT
D: -
V: TRBV6-1
size: -
J: TRBJ2-3

CDR3: CASSLEGQPNEKLFF
DNA: TGTGCCAGCTCCCTAGAGGGACAGCCTAATGAAAAACTGTTTTTT
D: TRBD1
V: TRBV18
size: -
J: TRBJ1-4

CDR3: CSVVPLAATTTDTQYF
DNA: TGCAGCGTTGTTCCACTAGCGGCCACCACCACAGATACGCAGTATTTT
D: TRBD2
V: TRBV29-1
size: -
J: TRBJ2-3

CDR3: CASRLGHIDRLSNTEAFF
DNA: TGTGCCAGCAGACTGGGACATATCGACAGACTATCGAACACTGAAGCTTTCTTT
D: -
V: TRBV6-2/TRBV6-3
size: few
J: TRBJ1-1

CDR3: CASSLALRDYEQYF
DNA: TGTGCCAGCAGCTTAGCTCTCAGGGACTACGAGCAGTACTTC
D: -
V: TRBV7-8
size: -
J: TRBJ2-7

CDR3: CATSDLGGTGELFF
DNA: TGTGCCACCAGTGATCTAGGAGGGACCGGGGAGCTGTTTTTT
D: -
V: TRBV24-1
size: many
J: TRBJ2-2

CDR3: CASSRAGTGVYNEQFF
DNA: TGCGCCAGCAGCCGGGCCGGGACAGGGGTTTACAATGAGCAGTTCTTC
D: TRBD1
V: TRBV4-1
size: -
J: TRBJ2-1

CDR3: CASSQLAGGYEQYF
DNA: TGTGCCAGCAGTCAACTAGCGGGAGGGTACGAGCAGTACTTC
D: TRBD2
V: TRBV12-3/TRBV12-4
size: -
J: TRBJ2-7

CDR3: CSAGGGPNSPLHF
DNA: TGCAGTGCTGGAGGGGGGCCCAATTCACCCCTCCACTTT
D: -
V: TRBV20-1
size: many
J: TRBJ1-6

CDR3: CSASDVGGSTEAFF
DNA: TGCAGTGCGAGCGATGTCGGGGGGTCCACTGAAGCTTTCTTT
D: -
V: TRBV20-1
size: few
J: TRBJ1-1

CDR3: CASSLDSSGGYEQYF
DNA: TGTGCCAGCAGCTTAGATTCTAGCGGGGGATACGAGCAGTACTTC
D: TRBD2
V: TRBV7-2
size: many
J: TRBJ2-7

CDR3: CATSRDKGSNQPQHF
DNA: TGTGCCACCAGCAGAGATAAGGGTAGCAATCAGCCCCAGCATTTT
D: -
V: TRBV15
size: -
J: TRBJ1-5

CDR3: CSARDFGKRNTEAFF
DNA: TGCAGTGCTAGAGATTTCGGCAAGCGTAACACTGAAGCTTTCTTT
D: -
V: TRBV20-1
size: -
J: TRBJ1-1

CDR3: CASTPQQETQYF
DNA: TGTGCCAGCACCCCACAGCAAGAGACCCAGTACTTC
D: -
V: TRBV7-6
size: -
J: TRBJ2-5

CDR3: CASSDYSSTDTQYF
DNA: TGTGCCAGCAGTGATTACTCTAGCACAGATACGCAGTATTTT
D: -
V: TRBV2
size: -
J: TRBJ2-3

CDR3: CASSFSLGGGQDTQYF
DNA: TGTGCCAGCAGCTTCTCACTAGGGGGGGGACAAGATACGCAGTATTTT
D: -
V: TRBV7-9
size: -
J: TRBJ2-3

CDR3: CATSRDSGYGGTF
DNA: TGTGCCACCAGCAGAGATAGTGGGTATGGGGGAACCTTC
D: -
V: TRBV15
size: few
J: TRBJ2-1

CDR3: CASSQALGVSNQPQHF
DNA: TGCGCCAGCAGCCAAGCTCTAGGGGTTAGCAATCAGCCCCAGCATTTT
D: -
V: TRBV4-1
size: many
J: TRBJ1-5

CDR3: CASSSRAYSPLHF
DNA: TGTGCCAGCAGTTCCCGGGCTTATTCACCCCTCCACTTT
D: -
V: TRBV12-3/TRBV12-4
size: many
J: TRBJ1-6

CDR3: CASSPVPGPLAGELFF
DNA: TGTGCCAGCTCACCAGTTCCCGGACCCTTGGCCGGGGAGCTGTTTTTT
D: -
V: TRBV18
size: -
J: TRBJ2-2

CDR3: CSVGRWSGYEQYF
DNA: TGCAGCGTTGGGAGGTGGTCGGGCTACGAGCAGTACTTC
D: -
V: TRBV29-1
size: many
J: TRBJ2-7

CDR3: CASSPFRVREGYTF
DNA: TGTGCCAGCAGCCCTTTCAGGGTTAGGGAGGGCTACACCTTC
D: -
V: TRBV12-3/TRBV12-4
size: many
J: TRBJ1-2

CDR3: CASSVGTGPYEQYF
DNA: TGTGCCAGCAGCGTAGGGACGGGCCCCTACGAGCAGTACTTC
D: -
V: TRBV9
size: -
J: TRBJ2-7

CDR3: CASSQGPERTQYF
DNA: TGCGCCAGCAGCCAAGGGCCGGAAAGAACGCAGTATTTT
D: -
V: TRBV4-3
size: -
J: TRBJ2-3

CDR3: CSVVVAGETQYF
DNA: TGCAGCGTTGTTGTGGCGGGCGAGACCCAGTACTTC
D: -
V: TRBV29-1
size: many
J: TRBJ2-5

CDR3: CASSFLVGGNQPQHF
DNA: TGTGCCAGCAGCTTTTTGGTGGGGGGCAATCAGCCCCAGCATTTT
D: -
V: TRBV5-5
size: many
J: TRBJ1-5

CDR3: CASSYTGLPSVNEQFF
DNA: TGTGCCAGCAGTTATACAGGTCTGCCGAGCGTCAATGAGCAGTTCTTC
D: -
V: TRBV2
size: -
J: TRBJ2-1

CDR3: CASSPVTVGSSYEQYF
DNA: TGCGCCAGCAGCCCCGTAACAGTGGGGAGCTCCTACGAGCAGTACTTC
D: -
V: TRBV5-1
size: few
J: TRBJ2-7

CDR3: CASSQDSPGHQTGKHHNSPLHF
DNA: TGCGCCAGCAGCCAAGATTCACCCGGCCACCAAACAGGAAAACATCATAATTCACCCCTCCACTTT
D: -
V: TRBV4-1
size: -
J: TRBJ1-6